This record covers a single TCR beta chain. This entry comes from a study of PD-L1 blockade in urothelial cancer. Study information: Median T cell yield from blood was roughly 140,000.

Some clones are missing from TCRdb's copy, which holds only in-frame ones; the method was immunoSEQ multiplex PCR. This sample has 50,000 to 55,000 clones, with roughly 84% found just once. This CDR3 comprises 11 residues. Per germline, CDR1 MNHNS and CDR2 SASEGT. Trimming removed 5 bases at V and 7 bases at J, with 8 bases between. Time point in this sample: pretreatment peripheral blood. The study enrolled patients with locally advanced or metastatic urothelial carcinoma. V gene TRBV6-1 combines with J gene TRBJ2-5; D unclear. Here the sequenced sample was PBMCs, taken around atezolizumab (anti-PD-L1) treatment. The receptor's source is a man aged 45-65 years with urothelial cancer. As DNA, the CDR3 is TGTGCCAGCAGTCGCCAGCGGACCCAGTACTTC. This gives the protein CASSRQRTQYF.